The clone carrying this T cell receptor (beta chain) was recorded a few times. The repertoire was sequenced with immunoSEQ multiplex PCR; TCRdb's copy has only in-frame clones and lacks some. Here the sample spans hundreds of thousands of clones, about 86% being singletons. This sample is part of a study of blood T cell repertoires in COVID-19. As for the study in general: The recovered donors of Cohort 3 showed two negative PCRs, clearance, or symptom resolution. Nucleic acid was either cDNA or gDNA, and it came from T cells, B-cell-depleted T cells, or PBMCs.

Sequenced sample: PBMCs or T cells enriched from blood (not recorded which). The receptor's source is a woman between 50 and 59 years old in a cohort exposed to, infected with or recovered from COVID-19 (not recorded which).

CDR3 in DNA: TGTGCCAGCAGCTTTTCACTAGGTAACAACGAGCAGTACTTC. This codes for CASSFSLGNNEQYF. This rearrangement joins TRBV11-2 to TRBJ2-7; a weak D match, TRBD2 (5 bases). Germline V lookup: CDR1 SGHAT, CDR2 FQNNGV. The CDR3 loop spans 14 amino acids. V was cut by 3 bases and J by 5 bases, with 14 bases left in between.